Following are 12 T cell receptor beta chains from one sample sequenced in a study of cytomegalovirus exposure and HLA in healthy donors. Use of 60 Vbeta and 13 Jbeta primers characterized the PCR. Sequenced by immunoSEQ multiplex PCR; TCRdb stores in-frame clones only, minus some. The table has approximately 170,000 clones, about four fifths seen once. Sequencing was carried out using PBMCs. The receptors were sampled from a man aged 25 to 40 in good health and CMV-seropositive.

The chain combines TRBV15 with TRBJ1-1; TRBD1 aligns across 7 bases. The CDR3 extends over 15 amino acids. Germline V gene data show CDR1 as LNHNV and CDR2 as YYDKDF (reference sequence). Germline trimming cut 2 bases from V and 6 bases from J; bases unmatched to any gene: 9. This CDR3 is CATSRPAQGLAEAFF. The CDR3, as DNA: TGTGCCACCAGCAGACCTGCACAGGGGCTGGCTGAAGCTTTCTTT.

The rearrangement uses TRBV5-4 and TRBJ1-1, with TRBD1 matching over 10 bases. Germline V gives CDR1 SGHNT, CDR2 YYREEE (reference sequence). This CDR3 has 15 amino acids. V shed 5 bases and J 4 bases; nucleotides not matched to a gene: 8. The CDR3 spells CASRGQGGATTEAFF. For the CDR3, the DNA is TGTGCCAGCAGAGGACAGGGGGGGGCGACCACTGAAGCTTTCTTT.

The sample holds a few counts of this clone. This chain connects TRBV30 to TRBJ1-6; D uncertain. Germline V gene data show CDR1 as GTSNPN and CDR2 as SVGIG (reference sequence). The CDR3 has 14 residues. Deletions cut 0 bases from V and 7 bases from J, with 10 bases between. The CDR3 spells CAWSVLTRNSPLHF. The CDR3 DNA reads TGTGCCTGGAGTGTACTGACTAGGAATTCACCCCTCCACTTT.

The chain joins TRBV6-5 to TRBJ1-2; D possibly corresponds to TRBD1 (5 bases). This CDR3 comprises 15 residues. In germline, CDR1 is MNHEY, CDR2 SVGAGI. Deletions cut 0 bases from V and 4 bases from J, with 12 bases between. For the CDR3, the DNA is TGTGCCAGCAGTTACTCGCCAGGGTTGCTCTATGGCTACACCTTC. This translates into CASSYSPGLLYGYTF.

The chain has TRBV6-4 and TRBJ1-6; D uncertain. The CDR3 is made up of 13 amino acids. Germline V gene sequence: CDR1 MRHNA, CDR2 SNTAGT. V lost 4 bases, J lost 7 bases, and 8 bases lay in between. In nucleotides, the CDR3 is TGTGCCAGCAGTGCCCTACAGAATTCACCCCTCCACTTT. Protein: CASSALQNSPLHF.

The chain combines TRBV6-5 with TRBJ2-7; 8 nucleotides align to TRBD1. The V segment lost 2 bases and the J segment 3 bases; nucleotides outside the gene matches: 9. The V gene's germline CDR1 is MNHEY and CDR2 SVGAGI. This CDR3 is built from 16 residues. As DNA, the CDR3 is TGTGCCAGCAGTTACGATTTCCGGGACAGGCTCTACGAGCAGTACTTC. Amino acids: CASSYDFRDRLYEQYF.

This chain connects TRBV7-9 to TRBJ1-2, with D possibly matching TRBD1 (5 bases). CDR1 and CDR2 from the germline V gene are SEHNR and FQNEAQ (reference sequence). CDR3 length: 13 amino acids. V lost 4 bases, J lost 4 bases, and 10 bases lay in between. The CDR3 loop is CASSSGLLYGYTF. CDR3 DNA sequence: TGTGCCAGCAGCTCGGGACTGCTCTATGGCTACACCTTC.

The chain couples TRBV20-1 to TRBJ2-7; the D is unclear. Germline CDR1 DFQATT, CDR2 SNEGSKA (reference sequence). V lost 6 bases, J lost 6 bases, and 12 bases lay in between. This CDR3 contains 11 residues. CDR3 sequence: CSATLTGEQYF. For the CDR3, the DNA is TGCAGTGCCACCTTAACGGGCGAGCAGTACTTC.

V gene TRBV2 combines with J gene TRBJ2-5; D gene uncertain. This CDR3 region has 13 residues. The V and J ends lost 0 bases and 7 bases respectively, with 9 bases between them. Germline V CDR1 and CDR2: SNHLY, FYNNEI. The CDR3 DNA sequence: TGTGCCAGCAGTGAAGCCCCTATAGCGACCCAGTACTTC. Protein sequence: CASSEAPIATQYF.

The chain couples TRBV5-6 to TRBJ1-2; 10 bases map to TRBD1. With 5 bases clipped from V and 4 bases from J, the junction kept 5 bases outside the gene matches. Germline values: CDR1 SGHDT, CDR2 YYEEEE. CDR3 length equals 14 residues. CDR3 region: CASRDRGRGYGYTF. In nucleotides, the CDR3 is TGTGCCAGCAGAGACAGGGGGCGGGGCTATGGCTACACCTTC.

The CDR3 nucleotides read TGTGCCAGCAGCCCCCTTGACAGGGGGCTTACCTATGGCTACACCTTC. Protein product: CASSPLDRGLTYGYTF. This chain uses TRBV11-2 with TRBJ1-2, with TRBD1 matching 10 bases. V shed 5 bases, J shed 4 bases, and the junction held 10 bases outside the gene matches. Germline CDR1 and CDR2: SGHAT and FQNNGV. The length of the CDR3 is 16 residues.

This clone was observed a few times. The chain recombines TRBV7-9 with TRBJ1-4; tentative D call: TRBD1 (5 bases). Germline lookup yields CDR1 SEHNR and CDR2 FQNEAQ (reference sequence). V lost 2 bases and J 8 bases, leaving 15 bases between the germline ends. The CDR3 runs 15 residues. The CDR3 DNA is TGTGCCAGCAGCTTAACAACAGGAGGGCGAGAAAAACTGTTTTTT. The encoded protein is CASSLTTGGREKLFF. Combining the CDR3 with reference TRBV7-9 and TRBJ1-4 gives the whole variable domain DTGVSQNPRHKITKRGQNVTFRCDPISEHNRLYWYRQTLGQGPEFLTYFQNEAQLEKSRLLSDRFSAERPKGSFSTLEIQRTEQGDSAMYLCASSLTTGGREKLFFGSGTQLSVL.